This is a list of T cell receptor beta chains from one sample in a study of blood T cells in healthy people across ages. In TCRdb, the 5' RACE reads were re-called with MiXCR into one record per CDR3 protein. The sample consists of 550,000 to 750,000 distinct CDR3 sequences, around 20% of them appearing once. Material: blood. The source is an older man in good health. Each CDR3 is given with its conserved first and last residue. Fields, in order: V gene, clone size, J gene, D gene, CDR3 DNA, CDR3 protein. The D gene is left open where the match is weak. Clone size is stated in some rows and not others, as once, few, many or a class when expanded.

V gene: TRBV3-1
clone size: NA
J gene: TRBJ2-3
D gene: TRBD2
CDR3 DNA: TGTGCCAGCACGGTAGCGGGAGGGCATTCAGATACGCAGTATTTT
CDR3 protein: CASTVAGGHSDTQYF

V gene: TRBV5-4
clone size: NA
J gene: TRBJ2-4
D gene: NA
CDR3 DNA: TGTGCCAGCAGCTTGGGGGGAGGTAACATTCAGTACTTC
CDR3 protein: CASSLGGGNIQYF

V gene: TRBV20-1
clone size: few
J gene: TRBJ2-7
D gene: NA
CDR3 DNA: TGCAGTGCTAGATATCAGAATTACTACGAGCAGTACTTC
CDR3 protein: CSARYQNYYEQYF

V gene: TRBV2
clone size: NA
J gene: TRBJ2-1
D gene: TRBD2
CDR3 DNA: TGTGCCAGTGGAGGGGTAGCGGGCTACAATGAGCAGTTCTTC
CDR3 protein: CASGGVAGYNEQFF

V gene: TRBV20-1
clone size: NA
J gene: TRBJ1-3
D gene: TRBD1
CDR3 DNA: TGCAGTGCTCAGACAGGGCCTGGAAACACCATATATTTT
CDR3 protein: CSAQTGPGNTIYF

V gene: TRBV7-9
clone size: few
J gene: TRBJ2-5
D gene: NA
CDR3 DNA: TGTGCCAGCAGCTTCGGGACGCACGTCCAAGAGACCCAGTACTTC
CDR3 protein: CASSFGTHVQETQYF

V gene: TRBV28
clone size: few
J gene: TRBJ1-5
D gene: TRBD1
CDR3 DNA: TGTGCCAGCAGTTCAGGACAGGGTGGAAGCAATCAGCCCCAGCATTTT
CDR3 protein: CASSSGQGGSNQPQHF

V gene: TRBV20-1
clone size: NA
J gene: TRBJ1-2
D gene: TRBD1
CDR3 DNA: TGCCGTGGGGGGGACAGAGTGAGCTATGGCTACACCTTC
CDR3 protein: CRGGDRVSYGYTF

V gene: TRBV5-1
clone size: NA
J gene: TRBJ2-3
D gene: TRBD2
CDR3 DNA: TGCGCCAGCAGCCCAGGGACTAGCGGAACCACAGATACGCAGTATTTT
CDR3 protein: CASSPGTSGTTDTQYF

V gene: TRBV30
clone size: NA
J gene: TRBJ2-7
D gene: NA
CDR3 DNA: TGTGCCTGGAGTGTACGTGGCGGCTCCTACGAGCAGTACTTC
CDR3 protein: CAWSVRGGSYEQYF

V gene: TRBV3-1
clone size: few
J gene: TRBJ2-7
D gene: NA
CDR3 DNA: TGTGCCAGCAGCCGCAAGGGGGACGAGCAGTACTTC
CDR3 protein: CASSRKGDEQYF

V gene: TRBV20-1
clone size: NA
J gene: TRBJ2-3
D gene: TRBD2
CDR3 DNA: TGCAGTGCTAAACCGGGACTAGCGGGAGTTGGCACAGATACGCAGTATTTT
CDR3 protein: CSAKPGLAGVGTDTQYF

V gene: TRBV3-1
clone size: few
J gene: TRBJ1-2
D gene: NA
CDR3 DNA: TGTGCCAGCAGTCTTGGACGCCCATTGGTCTATGGCTACACCTTC
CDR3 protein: CASSLGRPLVYGYTF

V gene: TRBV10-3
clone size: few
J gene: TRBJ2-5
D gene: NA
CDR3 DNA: TGTGCCATCAGTGAGGGGTCGGGTGCGAGAGAGCAGTACTTC
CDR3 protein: CAISEGSGAREQYF

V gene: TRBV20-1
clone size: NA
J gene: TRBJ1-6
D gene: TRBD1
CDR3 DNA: TGCAGTGCGAGATCCGGACAGGGAAACAATTCACCCCTCCACTTT
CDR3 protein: CSARSGQGNNSPLHF

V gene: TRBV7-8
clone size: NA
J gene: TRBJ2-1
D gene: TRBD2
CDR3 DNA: TGTGCCAGCAGCTTATCGGCTAGCGGGAGGGCCCTCCCATACAATGAGCAGTTCTTC
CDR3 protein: CASSLSASGRALPYNEQFF

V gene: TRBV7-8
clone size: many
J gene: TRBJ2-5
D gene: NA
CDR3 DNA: TGTGCCAGCAGCATTTCGTGGGGAGAGACCCAGTACTTC
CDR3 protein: CASSISWGETQYF

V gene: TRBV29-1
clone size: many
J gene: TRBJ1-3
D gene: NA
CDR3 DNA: TGCAGCGTTGAGGAAGGTGGAAACACCATATATTTT
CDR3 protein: CSVEEGGNTIYF

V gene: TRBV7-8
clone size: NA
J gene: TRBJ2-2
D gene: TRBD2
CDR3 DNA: TGTGCCAGCAGCTTAAGGGCTAGCGGGATCACCGGGGAGCTGTTTTTT
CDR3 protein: CASSLRASGITGELFF

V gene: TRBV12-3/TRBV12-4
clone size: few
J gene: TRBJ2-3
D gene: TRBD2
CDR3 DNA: TGTGCCAGCAGTTTTTTTATTCTCGGGACTAGCCCCACAGATACGCAGTATTTT
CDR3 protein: CASSFFILGTSPTDTQYF